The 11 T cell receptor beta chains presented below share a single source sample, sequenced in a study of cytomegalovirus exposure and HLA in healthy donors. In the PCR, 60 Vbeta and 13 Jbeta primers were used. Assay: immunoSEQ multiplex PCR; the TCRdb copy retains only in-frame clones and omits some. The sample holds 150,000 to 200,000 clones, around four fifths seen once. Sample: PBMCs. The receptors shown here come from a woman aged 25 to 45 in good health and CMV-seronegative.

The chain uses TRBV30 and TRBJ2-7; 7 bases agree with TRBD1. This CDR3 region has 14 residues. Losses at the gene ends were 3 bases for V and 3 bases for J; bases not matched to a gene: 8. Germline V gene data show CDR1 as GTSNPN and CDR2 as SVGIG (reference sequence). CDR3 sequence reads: CAWSGDSAFYEQYF. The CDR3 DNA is TGTGCCTGGAGCGGGGACAGCGCCTTCTACGAGCAGTACTTC. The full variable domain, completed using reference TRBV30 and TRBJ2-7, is SQTIHQWPATLVQPVGSPLSLECTVEGTSNPNLYWYRQAAGRGLQLLFYSVGIGQISSEVPQNLSASRPQDRQFILSSKKLLLSDSGFYLCAWSGDSAFYEQYFGPGTRLTVT.

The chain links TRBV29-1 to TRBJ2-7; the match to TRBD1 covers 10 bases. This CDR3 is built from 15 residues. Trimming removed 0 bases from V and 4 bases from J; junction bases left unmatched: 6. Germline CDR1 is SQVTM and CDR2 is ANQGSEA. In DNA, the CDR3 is TGCAGCGTTGAAGACCAGGGGACAGGGGAGTACGAGCAGTACTTC. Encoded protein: CSVEDQGTGEYEQYF.

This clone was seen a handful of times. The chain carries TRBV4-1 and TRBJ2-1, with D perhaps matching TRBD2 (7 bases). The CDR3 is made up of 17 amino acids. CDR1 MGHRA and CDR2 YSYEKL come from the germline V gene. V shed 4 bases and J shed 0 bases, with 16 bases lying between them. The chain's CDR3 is CASSPRGAKSSYNEQFF. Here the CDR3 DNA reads TGCGCCAGCAGCCCCCGGGGGGCTAAGAGCTCCTACAATGAGCAGTTCTTC.

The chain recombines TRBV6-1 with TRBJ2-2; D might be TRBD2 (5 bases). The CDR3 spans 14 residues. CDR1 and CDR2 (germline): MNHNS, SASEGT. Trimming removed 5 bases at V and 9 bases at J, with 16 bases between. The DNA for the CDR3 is TGTGCCAGCAGTAGGAGAGGGTTACTGCGGGAGCTGTTTTTT. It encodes CASSRRGLLRELFF.

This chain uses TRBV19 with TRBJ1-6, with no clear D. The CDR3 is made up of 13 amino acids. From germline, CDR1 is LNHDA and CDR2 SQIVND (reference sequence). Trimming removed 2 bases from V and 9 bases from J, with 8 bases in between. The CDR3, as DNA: TGTGCCAGTAGTATATTCGGGAGTTCACCCCTCCACTTT. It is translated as CASSIFGSSPLHF.

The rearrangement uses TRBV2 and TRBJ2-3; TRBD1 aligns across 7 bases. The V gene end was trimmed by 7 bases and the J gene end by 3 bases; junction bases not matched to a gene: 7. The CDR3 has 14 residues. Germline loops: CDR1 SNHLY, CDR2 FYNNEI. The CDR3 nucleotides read TGTGCCAGCAACACAGGGGTGCTGACAGATACGCAGTATTTT. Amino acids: CASNTGVLTDTQYF.

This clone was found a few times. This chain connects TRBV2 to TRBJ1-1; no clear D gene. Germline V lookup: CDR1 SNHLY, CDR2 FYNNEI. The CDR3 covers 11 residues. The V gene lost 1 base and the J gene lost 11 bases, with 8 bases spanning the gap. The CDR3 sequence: CASSEGLRAFF. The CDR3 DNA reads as TGTGCCAGCAGTGAAGGACTACGGGCTTTCTTT.

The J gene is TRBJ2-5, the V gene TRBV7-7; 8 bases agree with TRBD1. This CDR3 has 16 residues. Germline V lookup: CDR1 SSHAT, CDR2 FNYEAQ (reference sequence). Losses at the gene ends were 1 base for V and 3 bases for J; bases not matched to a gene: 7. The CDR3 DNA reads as TGTGCCAGCAGCTTAGAAGGACAGGGTTTCGAAGAGACCCAGTACTTC. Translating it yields CASSLEGQGFEETQYF.

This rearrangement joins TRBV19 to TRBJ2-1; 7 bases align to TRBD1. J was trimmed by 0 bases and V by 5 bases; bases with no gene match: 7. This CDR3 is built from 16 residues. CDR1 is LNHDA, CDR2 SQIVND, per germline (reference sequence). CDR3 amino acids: CASSLTGISSYNEQFF. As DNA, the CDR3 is TGTGCCAGTAGTTTGACAGGGATAAGCTCCTACAATGAGCAGTTCTTC.

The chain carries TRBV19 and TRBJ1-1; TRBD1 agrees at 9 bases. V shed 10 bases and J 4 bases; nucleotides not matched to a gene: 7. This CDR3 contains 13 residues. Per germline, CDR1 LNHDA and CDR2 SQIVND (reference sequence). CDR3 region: CAIKDRGGTEAFF. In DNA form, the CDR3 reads TGTGCCATCAAGGACAGGGGAGGCACTGAAGCTTTCTTT. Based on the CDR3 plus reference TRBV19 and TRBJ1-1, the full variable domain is DGGITQSPKYLFRKEGQNVTLSCEQNLNHDAMYWYRQDPGQGLRLIYYSQIVNDFQKGDIAEGYSVSREKKESFPLTVTSAQKNPTAFYLCAIKDRGGTEAFFGQGTRLTVV.

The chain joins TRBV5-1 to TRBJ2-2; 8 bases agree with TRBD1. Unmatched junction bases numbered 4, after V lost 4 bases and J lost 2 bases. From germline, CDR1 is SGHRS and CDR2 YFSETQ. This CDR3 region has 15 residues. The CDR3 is CASSPGQGNTGELFF. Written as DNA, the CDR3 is TGCGCCAGCAGCCCCGGACAGGGAAACACCGGGGAGCTGTTTTTT.